The 27 T cell receptor beta chains below were found in one sample sequenced in a study of blood T cell repertoires in COVID-19. Sequencing was performed with immunoSEQ multiplex PCR; in TCRdb, only in-frame clones are kept and a portion is missing. The table records roughly 100,000 clones, 70% to 90% of them present only once. The sequencing input was peripheral blood. Source of these receptors: a human donor in a cohort sampled during active COVID-19.

The chain recombines TRBV6-1 with TRBJ1-1; D possibly corresponds to TRBD1 (5 bases). The V and J ends lost 4 bases and 4 bases respectively, with 19 bases between them. The CDR3 has 16 amino acids. The germline V gene has CDR1 MNHNS and CDR2 SASEGT. The CDR3 region has the DNA TGTGCCAGCAGTGTTGGGTGGGGCCAGCTTAGCACTGAAGCTTTCTTT. Its translation: CASSVGWGQLSTEAFF.

This chain uses TRBV7-9 with TRBJ1-2, with TRBD1 matching 7 bases. Germline V gene data show CDR1 as SEHNR and CDR2 as FQNEAQ (reference sequence). This CDR3 has 14 residues. The junction had 12 bases not matched to a gene; V was cut back by 7 bases and J by 7 bases. CDR3 nucleotide sequence: TGTGCCAGCAAGCAGGGGGATTTCGTTAGTGGCTACACCTTC. It yields the protein CASKQGDFVSGYTF.

This clone appeared once. In DNA, the CDR3 is TGTGCCAGCAGCGTTGACAGGGGATTGGTCTATGGCTACACCTTC. Its translation: CASSVDRGLVYGYTF. This sequence joins TRBV2 and TRBJ1-2, with TRBD1 matching 8 bases. V shed 6 bases, J shed 4 bases, and the junction held 10 bases outside the gene matches. There are 15 residues in the CDR3. Germline loops: CDR1 SNHLY, CDR2 FYNNEI.

The chain is built from TRBV10-2 and TRBJ2-3, with D possibly being TRBD1 (6 bases). Trimming took 8 bases from V and 3 from J, leaving 9 bases between them. CDR3 length: 12 residues. CDR1 WSHSY and CDR2 SAAADI come from the germline V gene. CDR3 protein: CASRTETDTQYF. CDR3 nucleotides: TGCGCCAGCCGGACAGAAACAGATACGCAGTATTTT.

This chain links TRBV28 with TRBJ2-1; D is ambiguous. The CDR3 length is 12 residues. V dropped 3 bases and J dropped 10 bases, with 10 bases sitting between them. In germline, CDR1 is MDHEN, CDR2 SYDVKM. The CDR3 reads CASSLALSEQFF. The CDR3 coding sequence is TGTGCCAGCAGTTTGGCCTTATCGGAGCAGTTCTTC. Filled out from reference TRBV28 and TRBJ2-1, the complete variable domain reads DVKVTQSSRYLVKRTGEKVFLECVQDMDHENMFWYRQDPGLGLRLIYFSYDVKMKEKGDIPEGYSVSREKKERFSLILESASTNQTSMYLCASSLALSEQFFGPGTRLTVL.

This clone has just one count. The chain joins TRBV29-1 to TRBJ2-2; 11 nucleotides match TRBD1. This CDR3 region has 14 residues. Trimming at V came to 7 bases and at J to 5 bases, leaving 6 bases not matched to a gene. Germline-derived CDR1 and CDR2 are SQVTM and ANQGSEA. The DNA for the CDR3 is TGCAGCGCGATGGGGACAGGGGGGACCGGGGAGCTGTTTTTT. It codes for CSAMGTGGTGELFF.

The V call is TRBV19, the J call TRBJ1-4, with 7 bases aligning to TRBD1. The CDR3 has 14 residues. Germline CDR1 reads LNHDA; CDR2 reads SQIVND (reference sequence). The V gene end was trimmed by 5 bases and the J gene end by 5 bases; junction bases not matched to a gene: 5. The CDR3 DNA sequence: TGTGCCAGTAGTTGGGGACAGCCGAATGAAAAACTGTTTTTT. The encoded protein is CASSWGQPNEKLFF.

This chain connects TRBV7-9 to TRBJ2-1; the D is unclear. The CDR3 extends over 14 amino acids. The V gene lost 6 bases and the J gene lost 2 bases, with 11 bases spanning the gap. Germline loops: CDR1 SEHNR, CDR2 FQNEAQ (reference sequence). Here the CDR3 reads CASSPAAAYNEQFF. In DNA, the CDR3 is TGTGCCAGCAGTCCTGCGGCAGCCTACAATGAGCAGTTCTTC. Variable domain in full (rest from reference TRBV7-9 and TRBJ2-1): DTGVSQNPRHKITKRGQNVTFRCDPISEHNRLYWYRQTLGQGPEFLTYFQNEAQLEKSRLLSDRFSAERPKGSFSTLEIQRTEQGDSAMYLCASSPAAAYNEQFFGPGTRLTVL.

The rearrangement uses TRBV24-1 and TRBJ2-1; 8 positions agree with TRBD1. In germline, CDR1 is KGHDR, CDR2 SFDVKD. The CDR3 totals 13 residues. Trimming took 8 bases from V and 8 from J; bases not matched to a gene: 7. CDR3 residues: CATKGQGADEQFF. The CDR3 DNA reads as TGTGCCACCAAGGGGCAGGGGGCCGATGAGCAGTTCTTC.

The V call is TRBV27, the J call TRBJ2-7, with TRBD2 matching over 8 bases. The J segment lost 2 bases and the V segment lost 5 bases, leaving 5 bases of the junction unmatched. The CDR3 length is 14 residues. Germline loops: CDR1 MNHEY, CDR2 SMNVEV (reference sequence). CDR3 nucleotide sequence: TGTGCCAGCAGTCGACTAGCGCAAGCCTACGAGCAGTACTTC. Amino acids: CASSRLAQAYEQYF.

This rearrangement joins TRBV7-9 to TRBJ1-1; D gene uncertain. CDR3 length: 13 residues. Trimming cost V 1 base and J 8 bases, with 11 bases left between them. Germline V lookup: CDR1 SEHNR, CDR2 FQNEAQ (reference sequence). The CDR3 DNA is TGTGCCAGCAGCTTAGGGGTGGGAGGGGAAGCTTTCTTT. Its protein is CASSLGVGGEAFF.

The chain combines TRBV7-3 with TRBJ2-2; possibly TRBD2 for D (7 bases). Per the germline V gene, CDR1 is SGHTA and CDR2 is FQGTGA. Trimming removed 5 bases at V and 4 bases at J, with 14 bases between. This CDR3 is 15 amino acids long. CDR3 DNA: TGTGCCAGCAGCCCAAGGGGGGGGCGCACCGGGGAGCTGTTTTTT. Amino acids: CASSPRGGRTGELFF.

This chain joins TRBV5-4 and TRBJ1-2; D may be TRBD1 (5 bases). CDR3 size: 15 residues. The ends were cut back, 6 bases at V and 0 bases at J, with 15 bases in the middle. The germline V gene has CDR1 SGHNT and CDR2 YYREEE (reference sequence). The CDR3 nucleotides are TGTGCCAGCAAAAAGGGACTAGGCTCTAACTATGGCTACACCTTC. Protein: CASKKGLGSNYGYTF.

The chain combines TRBV15 with TRBJ1-4, with D hard to call. The germline V gene encodes CDR1 LNHNV and CDR2 YYDKDF (reference sequence). V dropped 2 bases and J dropped 3 bases, with 10 bases sitting between them. The CDR3 is 15 residues long. CDR3 bases: TGTGCCACCAGCAGAATAGGACTGTCTAATGAAAAACTGTTTTTT. Its protein is CATSRIGLSNEKLFF.

This clone was detected only once. The chain employs TRBV6-5 and TRBJ2-5, with TRBD2 matching over 7 bases. Per germline, CDR1 MNHEY and CDR2 SVGAGI. V was clipped by 8 bases and J by 1 base; unmatched bases: 10. CDR3 size: 15 residues. CDR3 sequence: CASGFLGGTQETQYF. In DNA, the CDR3 is TGTGCCAGCGGATTCCTCGGGGGGACCCAAGAGACCCAGTACTTC.

V gene TRBV3-1 (or the pseudogene TRBV3-2) combines with J gene TRBJ2-7; TRBD2 matches 9 bases. CDR1 and CDR2 from the germline V gene are LGHDT and YNNKEL (reference sequence). This CDR3 is 14 amino acids long. Trimming at V came to 4 bases and at J to 6 bases, leaving 7 bases not matched to a gene. The CDR3 protein is CASSPGTSRAEQYF. The CDR3 nucleotides are TGTGCCAGCAGCCCAGGGACTAGCCGGGCCGAGCAGTACTTC.

V and J are TRBV11-3 and TRBJ2-3, with D perhaps matching TRBD2 (6 bases). Germline loops: CDR1 SGHNT, CDR2 YENEEA. The CDR3 sequence is 15 residues long. V lost 6 bases, J lost 2 bases, and 15 bases lay in between. CDR3 bases: TGTGCCAGCAGGGAGGGACTTAGTAACACAGATACGCAGTATTTT. Its translation is CASREGLSNTDTQYF.

The chain carries TRBV18 and TRBJ2-7, with TRBD1 identical over 7 bases. Germline loops: CDR1 KGHSH, CDR2 LQKENI. The CDR3 length is 15 residues. V shed 5 bases and J 0 bases; nucleotides not matched to a gene: 7. DNA of the CDR3: TGTGCCAGCTCAGCTACCGGGACAGACTCCTACGAGCAGTACTTC. Protein product: CASSATGTDSYEQYF.

V gene TRBV24-1 combines with J gene TRBJ2-2; D unclear. In germline, CDR1 is KGHDR, CDR2 SFDVKD. V lost 6 bases to trimming and J lost 6 bases, with 10 bases between them. The CDR3 extends over 13 amino acids. The chain's CDR3 is CATSPLSSGELFF. In DNA form, the CDR3 reads TGTGCCACCAGTCCCCTTTCTTCCGGGGAGCTGTTTTTT.

The chain joins TRBV7-9 to TRBJ2-7; 9 nucleotides match TRBD1. V lost 6 bases to trimming and J lost 6 bases; unmatched junction nucleotides: 9. Germline V gives CDR1 SEHNR, CDR2 FQNEAQ (reference sequence). CDR3 length equals 14 residues. CDR3 protein: CASRPRGQGSEQYF. The CDR3 nucleotides are TGTGCCAGCAGACCTAGGGGACAGGGAAGCGAGCAGTACTTC.

V is TRBV5-1 and J is TRBJ1-2; possible D gene TRBD1, 5 bases. Germline assignment: CDR1 SGHRS and CDR2 YFSETQ. Trimming took off 2 bases at V and 0 bases at J, with 11 bases between the two ends. The CDR3 runs to 15 residues. The CDR3 spells CASSLSGAANYGYTF. CDR3 in DNA: TGCGCCAGCAGCTTATCTGGGGCAGCTAACTATGGCTACACCTTC.

The chain joins TRBV19 to TRBJ1-1, with 7 bases aligning to TRBD1. Germline-derived CDR1 and CDR2 are LNHDA and SQIVND (reference sequence). There are 15 residues in the CDR3. Unmatched junction bases numbered 7, after V lost 5 bases and J lost 1 base. The CDR3 reads CASSPLDRANTEAFF. CDR3 bases: TGTGCCAGTAGTCCCTTAGACAGGGCGAACACTGAAGCTTTCTTT.

This chain connects TRBV27 to TRBJ2-7; TRBD1 matches at 8 bases. CDR1 is MNHEY, CDR2 SMNVEV, per germline (reference sequence). Trimming removed 7 bases from V and 7 bases from J; junction bases left unmatched: 3. This CDR3 is built from 11 residues. CDR3 bases: TGTGCCAGCATGACAGGGGTTGAGCAGTACTTC. Residues: CASMTGVEQYF.

This chain uses TRBV10-3 with TRBJ1-2; TRBD1 matches 10 bases. Germline assignment: CDR1 ENHRY and CDR2 SYGVKD. CDR3 length: 12 residues. The V gene end was trimmed by 9 bases and the J gene end by 10 bases; junction bases not matched to a gene: 8. In DNA, the CDR3 is TGTGCCATTTCCGGGACAGGGGCTTCCTACACCTTC. Translating it yields CAISGTGASYTF.

CDR3 loop: CASSLTISGGGEQFF. CDR3 in DNA: TGTGCCAGCAGCTTGACTATAAGCGGGGGTGGTGAGCAGTTCTTC. The rearrangement joins TRBV5-4 to TRBJ2-1, with 8 bases aligning to TRBD2. Per germline, CDR1 SGHNT and CDR2 YYREEE (reference sequence). Unmatched junction bases numbered 9, after V lost 1 base and J lost 9 bases. The CDR3 runs 15 residues.

The rearrangement uses TRBV25-1 and TRBJ2-7, with a possible D match to TRBD2 (5 bases). The CDR3 length is 15 residues. Germline V gives CDR1 MGHDK, CDR2 SYGVNS. Trimming took off 0 bases at V and 5 bases at J, with 14 bases between the two ends. The CDR3 loop is CASSEYFGGFDEQYF. In DNA, the CDR3 is TGTGCCAGCAGTGAATATTTCGGAGGATTCGACGAGCAGTACTTC.

The V call is TRBV3-1 (or the pseudogene TRBV3-2), the J call TRBJ2-5; 9 bases fit TRBD2. The V gene's germline CDR1 is LGHDT and CDR2 YNNKEL (reference sequence). V lost 4 bases, J lost 5 bases, and 26 bases stayed unmatched. CDR3 size: 21 residues. The CDR3 sequence is CASSRTSNWGSGRGRLETQYF. The CDR3 region has the DNA TGTGCCAGCAGCCGAACTTCCAATTGGGGTAGCGGGAGAGGGAGGTTGGAGACCCAGTACTTC.